This entry lists 27 T cell receptor beta chains sequenced from one sample in a study of blood T cell repertoires in COVID-19. Measured with immunoSEQ multiplex PCR; TCRdb has only the in-frame clones, and not every one. The table includes about 41,000 clones, 70% to 90% detected once. The sequenced sample was peripheral blood. These receptors were obtained from a man aged 60-69 years with acute or convalescent COVID-19.

The rearrangement links TRBV19 to TRBJ1-2; 8 bases line up with TRBD1. Germline CDR1 reads LNHDA; CDR2 reads SQIVND (reference sequence). With V trimmed by 4 bases and J by 3 bases, 10 bases remained unmatched. This CDR3 region has 16 residues. The CDR3 loop is CASSRPGQGDHYGYTF. CDR3 DNA: TGTGCCAGTAGTAGACCCGGACAGGGCGATCACTATGGCTACACCTTC.

V is TRBV30 and J is TRBJ2-5; TRBD2 matches 11 bases. V shed 3 bases, J shed 7 bases, and the junction held 13 bases outside the gene matches. The germline V gene encodes CDR1 GTSNPN and CDR2 SVGIG (reference sequence). The CDR3 has 16 residues. This CDR3 reads CAWSRPLLAGAGTQYF. The CDR3 DNA follows: TGTGCCTGGAGCCGGCCCCTACTAGCGGGGGCCGGGACCCAGTACTTC. Variable domain in full (rest from reference TRBV30 and TRBJ2-5): SQTIHQWPATLVQPVGSPLSLECTVEGTSNPNLYWYRQAAGRGLQLLFYSVGIGQISSEVPQNLSASRPQDRQFILSSKKLLLSDSGFYLCAWSRPLLAGAGTQYFGPGTRLLVL.

This rearrangement joins TRBV19 to TRBJ1-4, with 9 positions matching TRBD1. This CDR3 region has 16 residues. J was trimmed by 5 bases and V by 3 bases; bases with no gene match: 7. Germline V gene lookup returns CDR1 LNHDA and CDR2 SQIVND (reference sequence). The CDR3: CASSMVGQGKNEKLFF. Written as DNA, the CDR3 is TGTGCCAGTAGTATGGTCGGACAGGGGAAAAATGAAAAACTGTTTTTT.

The genes are TRBV28 and TRBJ2-2; 10 nucleotides match TRBD2. J lost 7 bases, V lost 7 bases, and 9 bases had no gene match. The CDR3 totals 15 residues. Germline lookup yields CDR1 MDHEN and CDR2 SYDVKM. CDR3 loop: CASTSGASGGGELFF. The CDR3 nucleotides are TGTGCCAGCACCTCAGGAGCTAGCGGGGGCGGGGAGCTGTTTTTT.

The V call is TRBV4-3, the J call TRBJ2-5; weak D call: TRBD2 (6 bases). V lost 5 bases, J lost 5 bases, and 18 bases lay in between. Germline V gene lookup returns CDR1 LGHNA and CDR2 YSLEER. This CDR3 region has 15 residues. CDR3 in amino acids: CASSIKEGPGETQYF. CDR3 in DNA: TGCGCCAGCAGCATAAAGGAGGGACCCGGCGAGACCCAGTACTTC.

This sequence joins TRBV5-1 and TRBJ1-2, with D possibly TRBD1 on 5 matching bases. CDR1 SGHRS and CDR2 YFSETQ come from the germline V gene. V was shortened by 7 bases and J by 0 bases, with 13 bases between the two germline ends. The CDR3 length is 14 residues. The CDR3 DNA is TGCGCCAGCGCGGGGGAATCCTCTAACTATGGCTACACCTTC. The encoded protein is CASAGESSNYGYTF.

This sequence joins TRBV3-1 (or the pseudogene TRBV3-2) and TRBJ2-3; 9 bases are shared with TRBD2. V lost 0 bases, J lost 4 bases, and 5 bases stayed unmatched. This CDR3 has 16 amino acids. The germline gives CDR1 LGHDT, CDR2 YNNKEL (reference sequence). CDR3 protein: CASSQDRGGAADTQYF. DNA of the CDR3: TGTGCCAGCAGCCAAGATCGCGGGGGGGCAGCAGATACGCAGTATTTT.

In its sample, this clone was seen once. The CDR3 loop reads CAWVLGGHGYTF. The CDR3 DNA follows: TGTGCCTGGGTCCTCGGGGGACATGGCTACACCTTC. This rearrangement joins TRBV30 to TRBJ1-2; D is possibly TRBD1 (5 bases). Trimming removed 5 bases from V and 6 bases from J, with 13 bases in between. This CDR3 has 12 residues. From germline, CDR1 is GTSNPN and CDR2 SVGIG (reference sequence).

The J gene is TRBJ2-2, the V gene TRBV11-2, with 7 bases aligning to TRBD1. V was clipped by 1 base and J by 5 bases; unmatched bases: 4. The CDR3 loop spans 15 amino acids. CDR1 and CDR2 from the germline V gene are SGHAT and FQNNGV. This CDR3 reads CASSLGQGWTGELFF. The CDR3 nucleotides are TGTGCCAGCAGCTTAGGACAGGGTTGGACCGGGGAGCTGTTTTTT.

The table lists this clone with a count of one. The V gene is TRBV9, the J gene TRBJ1-2, with D tentatively TRBD1 (5 bases). CDR3 length: 13 residues. In germline, CDR1 is SGDLS, CDR2 YYNGEE. V was clipped by 1 base and J by 7 bases, with 11 bases between them. CDR3: CASSVTGTVGYTF. DNA for the CDR3: TGTGCCAGCAGCGTAACCGGGACTGTTGGCTACACCTTC.

The chain links TRBV4-3 to TRBJ1-2; 7 bases fit TRBD1. CDR1 LGHNA and CDR2 YSLEER come from the germline V gene. Trimming at V came to 0 bases and at J to 2 bases, leaving 9 bases not matched to a gene. The CDR3 runs 17 residues. The CDR3 loop reads CASSQDRTTGINYGYTF. CDR3 DNA: TGCGCCAGCAGCCAAGACCGAACGACAGGGATCAACTATGGCTACACCTTC.

The chain links TRBV24-1 to TRBJ2-1; 13 bases map to TRBD2. Germline V gene sequence: CDR1 KGHDR, CDR2 SFDVKD. V lost 4 bases and J lost 6; bases outside the gene matches: 5. This CDR3 spans 16 amino acids. CDR3 amino acids: CATSDPTSGGINEQFF. The CDR3, as DNA: TGTGCCACCAGTGACCCGACTAGCGGGGGGATCAATGAGCAGTTCTTC.

V gene TRBV5-5 combines with J gene TRBJ2-1; D may be TRBD1 (6 bases). Germline CDR1 and CDR2: SGHKS and YYEKEE (reference sequence). The CDR3 has 12 amino acids. V was cut by 2 bases and J by 8 bases, with 8 bases left in between. CDR3 residues: CASSFRGYEQFF. The CDR3 DNA reads TGTGCCAGCAGCTTCAGGGGTTATGAGCAGTTCTTC.

The chain uses TRBV24-1 and TRBJ2-7; D is unclear. CDR1 and CDR2 (germline): KGHDR, SFDVKD. The CDR3 extends over 15 amino acids. Trimming took 7 bases from V and 2 from J, leaving 17 bases between them. In nucleotides, the CDR3 is TGTGCCACCAGCGCGTCATGGCTGGGCCCCTACGAGCAGTACTTC. Translating gives CATSASWLGPYEQYF.

In its sample, this clone was seen once. CDR3 sequence reads: CASSALAGGQGNEQFF. As DNA, the CDR3 is TGTGCCAGCAGCGCCTTAGCGGGGGGCCAGGGGAATGAGCAGTTCTTC. The J gene is TRBJ2-1, the V gene TRBV2; 10 nucleotides line up with TRBD2. The CDR3 consists of 16 residues. In germline, CDR1 is SNHLY, CDR2 FYNNEI. J lost 7 bases, V lost 6 bases, and 12 bases had no gene match.

This chain links TRBV29-1 with TRBJ1-2; TRBD1 aligns across 7 bases. Germline V gene sequence: CDR1 SQVTM, CDR2 ANQGSEA. The V and J ends lost 7 bases and 4 bases, in that order; junction bases with no gene match: 6. This CDR3 spans 12 amino acids. In DNA form, the CDR3 reads TGCAGCGCTGGGGACAGAATCTATGGCTACACCTTC. Translating gives CSAGDRIYGYTF.

The genes are TRBV5-4 and TRBJ1-2; a weak D match, TRBD1 (5 bases). CDR1 and CDR2 (germline): SGHNT, YYREEE (reference sequence). The CDR3 runs to 13 residues. V dropped 1 base and J dropped 5 bases, with 9 bases sitting between them. The chain's CDR3 is CASSLSQGYGYTF. In DNA form, the CDR3 reads TGTGCCAGCAGCTTGTCCCAGGGATATGGCTACACCTTC.

V gene TRBV10-1 combines with J gene TRBJ1-3; 9 nucleotides agree with TRBD1. The CDR3 spans 14 residues. V lost 9 bases and J lost 6; bases outside the gene matches: 9. Per the germline V gene, CDR1 is WNHNN and CDR2 is SYGVQD (reference sequence). CDR3 residues: CASNLQGAENTIYF. The DNA of the CDR3 is TGCGCCAGTAATTTACAGGGGGCGGAAAACACCATATATTTT.

The chain employs TRBV19 and TRBJ1-4; D is possibly TRBD1 (6 bases). From germline, CDR1 is LNHDA and CDR2 SQIVND (reference sequence). CDR3 size: 14 residues. Trimming left V 7 bases short and J 3 bases short, with 12 bases between. The DNA for the CDR3 is TGTGCCAGTAAAGGGGGGGCTGCTAATGAAAAACTGTTTTTT. It specifies CASKGGAANEKLFF.

The rearrangement links TRBV13 to TRBJ2-1; D remains ambiguous. Per the germline V gene, CDR1 is PRHDT and CDR2 is FYEKMQ (reference sequence). The V end was cut by 5 bases, the J end by 8 bases, with 7 bases between. This CDR3 contains 11 residues. CDR3 amino acids: CASSQHDEQFF. CDR3 DNA: TGTGCCAGCAGCCAACACGATGAGCAGTTCTTC.

Only one count was recorded for this clone. The J gene is TRBJ1-5, the V gene TRBV4-1, with TRBD1 identical over 11 bases. The ends lost 1 base at V and 6 bases at J; junction bases unmatched: 2. CDR3 size: 15 residues. Germline V gives CDR1 MGHRA, CDR2 YSYEKL. As DNA, the CDR3 is TGCGCCAGCAGCCAAGTCGGGACAGGGGGTCAGCCCCAGCATTTT. Translating gives CASSQVGTGGQPQHF.

The chain couples TRBV29-1 to TRBJ1-1, with D possibly TRBD1 on 5 matching bases. CDR1 is SQVTM and CDR2 is ANQGSEA in the germline V gene. The V and J ends lost 7 bases and 1 base respectively, with 10 bases between them. This CDR3 contains 12 residues. CDR3 sequence reads: CSARTTNTEAFF. Written as DNA, the CDR3 is TGCAGCGCCCGGACAACGAACACTGAAGCTTTCTTT.

The chain uses TRBV29-1 and TRBJ1-2, with no clear D. This CDR3 is 11 amino acids long. Germline V gene lookup returns CDR1 SQVTM and CDR2 ANQGSEA. V was pared by 4 bases and J by 4 bases, with 7 bases between. The CDR3 loop reads CSVAGVYGYTF. The DNA for the CDR3 is TGCAGCGTTGCCGGGGTCTATGGCTACACCTTC.

The chain joins TRBV3-1 (or the pseudogene TRBV3-2) to TRBJ1-3; D not resolved. The CDR3 sequence is 15 residues long. V lost 3 bases and J 0 bases, leaving 9 bases between the germline ends. Germline V gives CDR1 LGHDT, CDR2 YNNKEL (reference sequence). CDR3 sequence (DNA): TGTGCCAGCAGCCAGGTGTCCTACTCTGGAAACACCATATATTTT. Translating it yields CASSQVSYSGNTIYF.

The V gene is TRBV2, the J gene TRBJ2-3; TRBD2 matches at 10 bases. This CDR3 is 15 amino acids long. Unmatched junction bases numbered 7, after V lost 6 bases and J lost 4 bases. Germline V gene lookup returns CDR1 SNHLY and CDR2 FYNNEI. CDR3 sequence reads: CASRVAGGGPDTQYF. DNA of the CDR3: TGTGCCAGCAGGGTAGCGGGGGGAGGCCCAGATACGCAGTATTTT. The whole variable domain, remainder taken from reference TRBV2 and TRBJ2-3, is EPEVTQTPSHQVTQMGQEVILRCVPISNHLYFYWYRQILGQKVEFLVSFYNNEISEKSEIFDDQFSVERPDGSNFTLKIRSTKLEDSAMYFCASRVAGGGPDTQYFGPGTRLTVL.

The chain employs TRBV19 and TRBJ1-2, with 9 positions matching TRBD1. Germline V gene sequence: CDR1 LNHDA, CDR2 SQIVND (reference sequence). V lost 6 bases, J lost 4 bases, and 3 bases stayed unmatched. CDR3 length: 13 residues. CDR3 in DNA: TGTGCCAGTAGAGGACAGGGGATCTATGGCTACACCTTC. Translated: CASRGQGIYGYTF.

This chain uses TRBV19 with TRBJ1-2; D unresolved. The V gene lost 3 bases and the J gene lost 4 bases, with 12 bases spanning the gap. CDR1 is LNHDA and CDR2 is SQIVND in the germline V gene (reference sequence). The CDR3 has 14 residues. The CDR3 nucleotides read TGTGCCAGTAGTATGGTAACACCGCCCTATGGCTACACCTTC. Amino acids: CASSMVTPPYGYTF.